This T cell receptor beta chain was recovered during a study of Graves' ophthalmopathy and Graves' hyperthyroidism. Study-level results: Sensitivity of about 67% and specificity of about 72% were achieved by the model that predicted ophthalmopathy progression. For separating ophthalmopathy from stable hyperthyroidism, a 13-signature model gave 85% to 90% sensitivity and roughly 79% specificity.

Beta-chain TCR CDR3 regions were amplified from RNA transcripts. Amplification began with first-round RT-PCR using HTBI primers, then second-round multiplex PCR was performed. MiXCR, run by TCRdb on the multiplex PCR reads, gives a single entry per CDR3 protein. The sample contains 740,000 or so distinct CDR3 sequences, roughly two fifths of which appear only once. This clonotype was detected many times. The target antigen is unknown. Sequence at one end of the junction differs from germline and may be a read error. The PBMCs were taken from around 9 ml of fresh peripheral blood. Germline CDR1 is KGHDR and CDR2 is SFDVKD. CDR3 length: 17 amino acids.

The chain carries TRBV24-1 and TRBJ1-5, with TRBD1 as a possible D gene (6 bases). This clonotype originated in an adult man with Graves' ophthalmopathy. The sample comprised peripheral blood. CDR3 DNA sequence: TGTGCCAGCAGTTACTCCTCCCGAGCGACAGGCTATCAGCCCCAGCATTTT. Protein sequence: CASSYSSRATGYQPQHF.